The 24 T cell receptor beta chains given below trace back to one sample, sequenced in a study of OX40 agonist ivuxolimab in advanced cancers. Sequencing was performed with immunoSEQ multiplex PCR; in TCRdb, only in-frame clones are kept and a portion is missing. The sample contains more than 50,000 clones, approximately 87% of which appear only once. The specimen comprised CD4+ or CD8+ T cells sorted from blood, sampled in a trial of the OX40 agonist ivuxolimab. These TCRs come from an adult with an advanced solid tumor such as melanoma, head and neck, liver or kidney cancer.

This clone was detected only a few times. This sequence joins TRBV4-2 and TRBJ2-1; 11 bases align to TRBD2. The CDR3 consists of 13 residues. The V and J ends lost 5 bases and 9 bases, in that order; junction bases with no gene match: 3. Germline V CDR1 and CDR2: LGHNA, YNFKEQ. The CDR3 DNA sequence: TGTGCCAGCAGCGAGACTAGCGGGATTGAGCAGTTCTTC. Translating it yields CASSETSGIEQFF.

A single count supports this clone. The rearrangement joins TRBV5-3 to TRBJ1-1, with D possibly TRBD1 on 5 matching bases. TRBV5-3 is an ORF, and what it does is uncertain. The V and J ends lost 4 bases and 5 bases respectively, with 12 bases between them. CDR3 length equals 13 residues. The CDR3 sequence is CARSPVRQTEAFF. The CDR3 DNA follows: TGTGCCAGAAGCCCGGTCCGACAGACTGAAGCTTTCTTT.

The chain uses TRBV29-1 and TRBJ2-7; TRBD1 might be the D (6 bases). This CDR3 has 13 residues. V was shortened by 4 bases and J by 0 bases, with 10 bases between the two germline ends. The germline V gene encodes CDR1 SQVTM and CDR2 ANQGSEA. Written as DNA, the CDR3 is TGCAGCGTTGGAACAGGGAGCTCCTACGAGCAGTACTTC. This gives the protein CSVGTGSSYEQYF.

The chain couples TRBV9 to TRBJ2-1, with D unclear. The V gene's germline CDR1 is SGDLS and CDR2 YYNGEE. V shed 4 bases and J shed 5 bases, with 7 bases lying between them. The CDR3 is made up of 12 amino acids. The CDR3 sequence is CASSTRDNEQFF. The CDR3 region has the DNA TGTGCCAGCAGCACCCGGGACAATGAGCAGTTCTTC.

This clone appeared a single time. The chain is built from TRBV7-8 and TRBJ2-2; 7 positions match TRBD1. The CDR3 length is 15 residues. CDR1 SGHVS and CDR2 FQNEAQ come from the germline V gene. V was pared by 5 bases and J by 0 bases, with 3 bases of the junction left unmatched. DNA for the CDR3: TGTGCCAGCAGCCTGACAGGGACGAACACCGGGGAGCTGTTTTTT. Translated, it gives CASSLTGTNTGELFF. Looking up the rest from reference TRBV7-8 and TRBJ2-2 gives the full variable domain: GAGVSQSPRYKVAKRGQDVALRCDPISGHVSLFWYQQALGQGPEFLTYFQNEAQLDKSGLPSDRFFAERPEGSVSTLKIQRTQQEDSAVYLCASSLTGTNTGELFFGEGSRLTVL.

The chain recombines TRBV11-2 with TRBJ2-1; 10 bases are shared with TRBD2. Germline lookup yields CDR1 SGHAT and CDR2 FQNNGV. V trimming: 5 bases; J trimming: 5 bases; junction bases outside the gene matches: 6. The CDR3 spans 15 residues. Here the CDR3 reads CASSTLAGGNNEQFF. The CDR3 DNA reads as TGTGCCAGCAGCACGTTAGCGGGAGGCAACAATGAGCAGTTCTTC.

The gene calls are TRBV2 and TRBJ1-5; D is unclear. Germline V CDR1 and CDR2: SNHLY, FYNNEI. The CDR3 has 13 residues. Trimming took 6 bases from V and 4 from J, leaving 10 bases between them. CDR3 coding DNA: TGTGCCAGCAGGGAGGACCGGAATCAGCCCCAGCATTTT. It is translated as CASREDRNQPQHF.

The rearrangement joins TRBV18 to TRBJ1-5; D call uncertain. The V end was cut by 6 bases, the J end by 0 bases, with 15 bases between. This CDR3 region has 16 residues. The germline V gene encodes CDR1 KGHSH and CDR2 LQKENI. The CDR3 sequence: CASSPILVNSNQPQHF. CDR3 nucleotides: TGTGCCAGCTCCCCGATTTTGGTCAATAGCAATCAGCCCCAGCATTTT.

The chain combines TRBV15 with TRBJ1-1, with D perhaps TRBD1 (5 bases). The length of the CDR3 is 14 residues. V shed 0 bases and J shed 5 bases, with 10 bases lying between them. Per the germline V gene, CDR1 is LNHNV and CDR2 is YYDKDF (reference sequence). This CDR3 is CATSREGGGTEAFF. The CDR3 DNA reads as TGTGCCACCAGCAGAGAGGGGGGGGGAACTGAAGCTTTCTTT.

The rearrangement joins TRBV5-5 to TRBJ2-1; D may match TRBD1 or TRBD2 (7 bases each). The CDR3 has 17 residues. The germline V gene has CDR1 SGHKS and CDR2 YYEKEE (reference sequence). V lost 2 bases, J lost 4 bases, and 19 bases lay in between. Here the CDR3 reads CASSFPPGGGGYNEQFF. The CDR3 DNA follows: TGTGCCAGCAGCTTTCCCCCAGGGGGAGGGGGTTACAATGAGCAGTTCTTC.

The chain joins TRBV6-5 to TRBJ1-2; D uncertain. V lost 6 bases to trimming and J lost 3 bases, with 14 bases between them. CDR1 MNHEY and CDR2 SVGAGI come from the germline V gene. The CDR3 is 14 amino acids. The CDR3: CASRPTRTYYGYTF. Here the CDR3 DNA reads TGTGCCAGCAGACCGACCCGGACGTACTATGGCTACACCTTC.

The rearrangement joins TRBV7-2 to TRBJ1-3; maybe TRBD1 (5 bases). V shed 9 bases and J shed 0 bases, with 12 bases lying between them. The CDR3 is 14 residues long. Germline CDR1 and CDR2: SGHTA and FQGNSA. CDR3 DNA: TGTGCCAGTGGCGGGGGGACCTCTGGAAACACCATATATTTT. The encoded protein is CASGGGTSGNTIYF. Full variable domain (missing parts from reference TRBV7-2 and TRBJ1-3): GAGVSQSPSNKVTEKGKDVELRCDPISGHTALYWYRQSLGQGLEFLIYFQGNSAPDKSGLPSDRFSAERTGGSVSTLTIQRTQQEDSAVYLCASGGGTSGNTIYFGEGSWLTVV.

This chain joins TRBV4-3 and TRBJ2-5, with 13 bases identical to TRBD2. V dropped 2 bases and J dropped 0; count of bases not matched to a gene: 12. This CDR3 has 20 residues. Per germline, CDR1 LGHNA and CDR2 YSLEER. The CDR3 sequence: CASSQRAGTSGELYQETQYF. The CDR3 DNA reads TGCGCCAGCAGCCAAAGGGCCGGGACTAGCGGGGAATTGTACCAAGAGACCCAGTACTTC.

The chain couples TRBV6-6 to TRBJ1-3; 11 nucleotides match TRBD1. Trimming at V came to 3 bases and at J to 2 bases, leaving 3 bases not matched to a gene. This CDR3 is built from 16 residues. Per germline, CDR1 MNHNY and CDR2 SVGAGI (reference sequence). The CDR3 DNA is TGTGCCAGCAGTTATGGGGGACAGGGGGCTGGAAACACCATATATTTT. It yields the protein CASSYGGQGAGNTIYF.

The rearrangement uses TRBV5-1 and TRBJ1-2, with D perhaps TRBD1 (5 bases). This CDR3 contains 15 residues. V lost 0 bases and J 1 base, leaving 10 bases between the germline ends. The V gene's germline CDR1 is SGHRS and CDR2 YFSETQ. As DNA, the CDR3 is TGCGCCAGCAGCTTGGCCGGGGGAGGTAACTATGGCTACACCTTC. The encoded protein is CASSLAGGGNYGYTF.

Of note for this clone: The sample contains more than one DNA sequence encoding this CDR3. This chain joins TRBV5-1 and TRBJ2-7, with 9 bases lining up with TRBD1. The CDR3 length is 14 residues. J gave up 4 bases and V 3 bases, and 5 bases lay outside the gene matches. The V gene's germline CDR1 is SGHRS and CDR2 YFSETQ. CDR3 nucleotide sequence: TGCGCCAGCAGCTCTACAGGGGGCATATACGAGCAGTACTTC. This gives the protein CASSSTGGIYEQYF. Complete variable domain (other parts from reference TRBV5-1 and TRBJ2-7): KAGVTQTPRYLIKTRGQQVTLSCSPISGHRSVSWYQQTPGQGLQFLFEYFSETQRNKGNFPGRFSGRQFSNSRSEMNVSTLELGDSALYLCASSSTGGIYEQYFGPGTRLTVT.

This rearrangement joins TRBV9 to TRBJ1-4; unclear D gene. The CDR3 runs to 14 residues. V dropped 4 bases and J dropped 4 bases, with 11 bases sitting between them. In germline, CDR1 is SGDLS, CDR2 YYNGEE. CDR3 loop: CASSQNGHNEKLFF. The CDR3 coding sequence is TGTGCCAGCAGCCAGAATGGCCATAATGAAAAACTGTTTTTT.

Concerning this clone itself: Other DNA sequences in this sample translate to the same CDR3. This chain connects TRBV6-5 to TRBJ2-7, with 9 bases that match TRBD1. The germline V gene encodes CDR1 MNHEY and CDR2 SVGAGI. V trimming: 2 bases; J trimming: 7 bases; junction bases outside the gene matches: 6. CDR3 length: 14 residues. The CDR3 DNA reads as TGTGCCAGCAGTTACGGAGACAGGGGGTGGGAGCAGTACTTC. Translation gives CASSYGDRGWEQYF.

The chain employs TRBV5-4 and TRBJ1-1; D is perhaps TRBD1 (6 bases). The V end was cut by 0 bases, the J end by 2 bases, with 8 bases between. Germline assignment: CDR1 SGHNT and CDR2 YYREEE (reference sequence). This CDR3 has 14 amino acids. In nucleotides, the CDR3 is TGTGCCAGCAGCTTGGCCGGGGGCAACACTGAAGCTTTCTTT. Residues: CASSLAGGNTEAFF.

The chain is built from TRBV15 and TRBJ2-5; TRBD2 matches at 11 bases. Germline values: CDR1 LNHNV, CDR2 YYDKDF (reference sequence). V was clipped by 3 bases and J by 2 bases; unmatched bases: 8. This CDR3 is 17 amino acids long. CDR3 in amino acids: CATSRVTSGGEQETQYF. CDR3 DNA sequence: TGTGCCACCAGCAGGGTCACTAGCGGGGGAGAACAAGAGACCCAGTACTTC. Full variable domain (rest looked up from reference TRBV15 and TRBJ2-5): DAMVIQNPRYQVTQFGKPVTLSCSQTLNHNVMYWYQQKSSQAPKLLFHYYDKDFNNEADTPDNFQSRRPNTSFCFLDIRSPGLGDTAMYLCATSRVTSGGEQETQYFGPGTRLLVL.

The chain carries TRBV5-6 and TRBJ2-5; D remains ambiguous. The CDR3 contains 11 residues. Per the germline V gene, CDR1 is SGHDT and CDR2 is YYEEEE. The V gene lost 0 bases and the J gene lost 5 bases, with 2 bases spanning the gap. CDR3 sequence: CASSLVETQYF. The CDR3 coding sequence is TGTGCCAGCAGCTTGGTTGAGACCCAGTACTTC.

The chain recombines TRBV5-1 with TRBJ2-3; the D call may be TRBD1 or TRBD2 (7 bases each). CDR3 length: 15 amino acids. The V end was cut by 1 base, the J end by 4 bases, with 13 bases between. CDR1 is SGHRS and CDR2 is YFSETQ in the germline V gene. In nucleotides, the CDR3 is TGCGCCAGCAGCTTGTCAGGGGGGGAATCAGATACGCAGTATTTT. Translating gives CASSLSGGESDTQYF.

The chain employs TRBV28 and TRBJ1-5, with 9 nucleotides matching TRBD1. Germline V gene lookup returns CDR1 MDHEN and CDR2 SYDVKM. This CDR3 region has 15 residues. Trimming at V came to 6 bases and at J to 6 bases, leaving 9 bases not matched to a gene. The CDR3 sequence is CASRQQGAPIQPQHF. DNA for the CDR3: TGTGCCAGCAGACAACAGGGGGCGCCTATTCAGCCCCAGCATTTT.

The chain combines TRBV11-2 with TRBJ2-7, with a weak D call TRBD2 (5 bases). CDR1 SGHAT and CDR2 FQNNGV come from the germline V gene. Trimming took 1 base from V and 6 from J, leaving 13 bases between them. This CDR3 region has 14 residues. The CDR3 bases are TGTGCCAGCAGCTTAGGGCGGGTTGCGGCCGAGCAGTACTTC. The encoded protein is CASSLGRVAAEQYF.